Shown below are 7 T cell receptor beta chains from a single sample sequenced in a study of read filtering for tumor transcriptome and immune sequencing. This library used 300 to 500 ng RNA and molecular barcoded adaptors spanning alpha/delta and beta/gamma chains. MiXCR was run by TCRdb on the reads, yielding one entry per CDR3 protein. The sample includes 35,000 to 40,000 distinct CDR3 sequences, roughly 15% of them seen just once. Specimen: a population of CD138-negative cells sorted from bone marrow. Receptors originate from a donor over 35 with multiple myeloma.

The table lists this clonotype with a few counts. The V and J genes are TRBV20-1 and TRBJ2-2; no definite D call. There are 13 residues in the CDR3. Trimming took 2 bases from V and 7 from J, leaving 11 bases between them. Germline V lookup: CDR1 DFQATT, CDR2 SNEGSKA (reference sequence). CDR3 residues: CSARPKGIGELFF. For the CDR3, the DNA is TGCAGTGCTAGACCCAAGGGCATCGGGGAGCTGTTTTTT.

This clonotype was counted ten times or more. The V and J genes are TRBV20-1 and TRBJ2-4, with D unclear. This CDR3 spans 15 amino acids. From germline, CDR1 is DFQATT and CDR2 SNEGSKA (reference sequence). Trimming shortened V by 1 base and J by 1 base, and 11 bases separated the two germline ends. The CDR3 sequence: CSARVGSGAKNIQYF. In DNA form, the CDR3 reads TGCAGTGCTAGAGTCGGGTCTGGGGCCAAAAACATTCAGTACTTC.

This clonotype was seen just once. Since a much larger clone is just one base distant, this may be a read error. The chain couples TRBV6-5 to TRBJ2-1; D gene unclear. Per the germline V gene, CDR1 is MNHEY and CDR2 is SVGAGI. V lost 6 bases, J lost 4 bases, and 16 bases lay in between. The CDR3 covers 15 residues. The CDR3 DNA follows: TGTGCCAGCAGACTCCAGGACCTAGAATACAATGAGCAGTTCTTC. It codes for CASRLQDLEYNEQFF.

Notes on this clonotype: It may be a read error: a sequence one base away is much more abundant. The J gene is TRBJ2-2, the V gene TRBV20-1; 8 bases fit TRBD2. The CDR3 totals 15 residues. The V and J ends lost 1 base and 3 bases, in that order; junction bases with no gene match: 4. Germline V gives CDR1 DFQATT, CDR2 SNEGSKA (reference sequence). CDR3 sequence: CSARASGLDTGELFF. The CDR3 DNA follows: TGCAGTGCTAGAGCGTCGGGACTAGACACCGGGGAGCTGTTTTTT.

As concerns this clonotype: A much larger clone differs from this one at a single base, so this may be a read error. The chain carries TRBV29-1 and TRBJ2-7; 10 nucleotides agree with TRBD2. Germline CDR1 reads SQVTM; CDR2 reads ANQGSEA. This CDR3 comprises 13 residues. CDR3 protein: CSVFLAGAYELYF. CDR3 in DNA: TGCAGCGTTTTCCTAGCGGGGGCCTACGAGCTGTACTTC.

This rearrangement joins TRBV7-8 to TRBJ2-5; 12 bases align to TRBD2. This CDR3 has 18 amino acids. V trimming: 2 bases; J trimming: 0 bases; junction bases outside the gene matches: 7. Germline assignment: CDR1 SGHVS and CDR2 FQNEAQ. CDR3 residues: CASSLSGTSGLYQETQYF. As DNA, the CDR3 is TGTGCCAGCAGCTTATCCGGGACTAGCGGGTTATACCAAGAGACCCAGTACTTC.

This clonotype was detected only once. A far larger clone is off by one base, so a read error is likely. This sequence joins TRBV7-2 and TRBJ2-1, with no clear D. V lost 3 bases and J lost 6, with 24 bases in between. There are 18 residues in the CDR3. Germline assignment: CDR1 SGHTA and CDR2 FQGNSA. CDR3 nucleotides: TGTGCCAGCAGCTTGGCTGGGGTGCAGGAATTCCTAGGCAATGAGCAGTTCTTC. This sequence encodes CASSLAGVQEFLGNEQFF.